This is a list of T cell receptor beta chains from one sample in a study of early T cells in non-severe SARS-CoV-2 infection. Using its own MiXCR run on the 5' RACE reads, TCRdb lists one record per CDR3 protein. The sample carries about 76,000 distinct CDR3 sequences, about a sixth recorded once. The sequencing sample was made of whole blood. The receptor source for this set is an adult who was a healthcare worker with PCR-confirmed SARS-CoV-2 infection or an uninfected control (not recorded which). CDR3s include the opening cysteine and the closing phenylalanine or tryptophan. A D gene is named only where the DNA matches it firmly. Size is stated for part of the rows, as once, few or many counts, or as a class when the clone is expanded.

TGCGCCAGCAGCCAGGGACTAGCGGTGAGCTCCTACAATGAGCAGTTCTTC | CASSQGLAVSSYNEQFF | TRBD2 | TRBJ2-1 | TRBV5-1 | NA
TGTGCCAGCAGCCTCCCCCGCGGGACTAGCGGGGGGGCCCGTTCTGGTGGAGAGACCCAGTACTTC | CASSLPRGTSGGARSGGETQYF | TRBD2 | TRBJ2-5 | TRBV7-6 | many
TGTGCCAGCAGCTTAGCGGGAGGAGCGGGGAAACACAATGAGCAGTTCTTC | CASSLAGGAGKHNEQFF | TRBD2 | TRBJ2-1 | TRBV7-2 | few
TGTGCCAGCAGTCGTCGAGGGGTTGGAACTGAAGCTTTCTTT | CASSRRGVGTEAFF | NA | TRBJ1-1 | TRBV5-8 | many
TGTGCCACAAGGGGACCCTACTCTGGGGCCAACGTCCTGACTTTC | CATRGPYSGANVLTF | NA | TRBJ2-6 | TRBV28 | NA
TGTGCCAGCAGTTTATCGTCAGGGACTCTCACCTACGAGCAGTACTTC | CASSLSSGTLTYEQYF | NA | TRBJ2-7 | TRBV27 | NA
TGTGCCAGCAGTTACCTCCCGTCCATGAGGGGAGAAGATACGCAGTATTTT | CASSYLPSMRGEDTQYF | NA | TRBJ2-3 | TRBV6-2/TRBV6-3 | few
TGTGCCAGCAGCATCGACAGGAACACAGATACGCAGTATTTT | CASSIDRNTDTQYF | NA | TRBJ2-3 | TRBV7-6 | NA
TGTGCCAGCAGCCCCGGACAGGGTACCTACGAGCAGTACTTC | CASSPGQGTYEQYF | TRBD1 | TRBJ2-7 | TRBV11-2 | NA
TGCGCCAGCAGCCAAGCGGGGGGTGTGAGCAAAAACATTCAGTACTTC | CASSQAGGVSKNIQYF | TRBD2 | TRBJ2-4 | TRBV4-1 | NA
TGCAGCGTATTCGAGGGAGAGGACTATGAGCAGTTCTTC | CSVFEGEDYEQFF | NA | TRBJ2-1 | TRBV29-1 | NA
TGTGCCAGCAGCTCGCAGGGGTCCCCTAGGCGCAATCAGCCCCAGCATTTT | CASSSQGSPRRNQPQHF | NA | TRBJ1-5 | TRBV5-8 | many
TGTGCCAGCAGAAAGTCCGTAGAGACCCAGTACTTC | CASRKSVETQYF | NA | TRBJ2-5 | TRBV6-2/TRBV6-3 | NA
TGTGCCAGCAGCTTACCTTCAGGGCTTCACTACAATGAGCAGTTCTTC | CASSLPSGLHYNEQFF | NA | TRBJ2-1 | TRBV7-8 | few
TGTGCCAGCTCACAACCCCCGGGACAGGGCTCCTACAATGAGCAGTTCTTC | CASSQPPGQGSYNEQFF | TRBD1 | TRBJ2-1 | TRBV18 | NA
TGTGCCAGCAGCCCCAGTGGTGGCAGGGTATACCACGAGCAGTACTTC | CASSPSGGRVYHEQYF | NA | TRBJ2-7 | TRBV7-2 | few
TGTGCCAGCCCCCGTCGGGACAAGCAGTTCTTC | CASPRRDKQFF | NA | TRBJ2-1 | TRBV7-9 | few
TGCGCCAGCAGCATTCCCAGACAGGGGGCGCAATCCCCATCTAGCGGGGGAAACACCGGGGAGCTGTTTTTT | CASSIPRQGAQSPSSGGNTGELFF | NA | TRBJ2-2 | TRBV5-1 | few
TGTGCCAGCAGCCAAGAACTCTACAATGAGCAGTTCTTC | CASSQELYNEQFF | NA | TRBJ2-1 | TRBV14 | NA
TGCAGTGCTGCCAGGGACCCCGGTCAGCCCCAGCATTTT | CSAARDPGQPQHF | NA | TRBJ1-5 | TRBV20-1 | NA
TGTGCCAGCAGTCACGGGACAGGGATGTTCTTC | CASSHGTGMFF | TRBD1 | TRBJ2-1 | TRBV27 | NA
TGTGCCAGCAGCTCACTAGCGGGAGGGGTATACGAGCAGTACTTC | CASSSLAGGVYEQYF | TRBD2 | TRBJ2-7 | TRBV7-6 | NA
TGTGCCAGTAGTTTAGACAGGGGACGAGATCAGCCCCAGCATTTT | CASSLDRGRDQPQHF | TRBD1 | TRBJ1-5 | TRBV19 | once
TGCAGTGAGGGACTAGCGGGGGCCCCAGGTCATACGCAGTATTTT | CSEGLAGAPGHTQYF | TRBD2 | TRBJ2-3 | TRBV20-1 | few
TGTGCCAGCAGCTTGATTAGGCAGGGATACAATGAGCAGTTCTTC | CASSLIRQGYNEQFF | NA | TRBJ2-1 | TRBV5-6 | NA
TGTGCCAGCAGCCAAGTTTTGACAGGGAGCAATTCACCCCTCCACTTT | CASSQVLTGSNSPLHF | TRBD1 | TRBJ1-6 | TRBV3-1 | NA
TGTGCCAGCAGCTTAGCAGACAGGGCTAACTATGGCTACACCTTC | CASSLADRANYGYTF | TRBD1 | TRBJ1-2 | TRBV7-8 | many
TGTGCCAGCAGCATCGGCGCGGGGGATTACGAGCAGTACTTC | CASSIGAGDYEQYF | TRBD2 | TRBJ2-7 | TRBV9 | few
TGTGCCAGCAGCTTAGTAGCGGGAGGCGCAAACATTCAGTACTTC | CASSLVAGGANIQYF | TRBD2 | TRBJ2-4 | TRBV7-6 | few
TGTGCCAGCAGTTTTGCTAATGAGCAGTTCTTC | CASSFANEQFF | NA | TRBJ2-1 | TRBV28 | NA
TGTGCCAGCAGTTACTCGGTAAGGACGTCGGACTACAATGAGCAGTTCTTC | CASSYSVRTSDYNEQFF | NA | TRBJ2-1 | TRBV6-2/TRBV6-3 | few
TGTGCCAGCTCACGCCCAACCTACGAGCAGTACTTC | CASSRPTYEQYF | NA | TRBJ2-7 | TRBV18 | few
TGCGCCAGCAGCCAAGTTAGCCGGGAGCAGTATTTT | CASSQVSREQYF | NA | TRBJ2-3 | TRBV4-3 | NA
TGCAGCGTTGAAGACTGGGGCGGGAGTCTGGATGAGCAGTTCTTC | CSVEDWGGSLDEQFF | TRBD2 | TRBJ2-1 | TRBV29-1 | NA
TGTGCCAGCAGTCGGACGACTAGCGGGGAACACACAGATACGCAGTATTTT | CASSRTTSGEHTDTQYF | TRBD2 | TRBJ2-3 | TRBV6-5 | few
TGTGCCACCCAAAGACATAACTCCTACGAGCAGTACTTC | CATQRHNSYEQYF | NA | TRBJ2-7 | TRBV24-1 | few
TGTGCCACCAGCCTAACAGGGGAGGTTGAAAAACTGTTTTTT | CATSLTGEVEKLFF | TRBD1 | TRBJ1-4 | TRBV15 | NA
TGTGCCAGCAGCTTAAGTCGGGACAGGGGATACAATGAGCAGTTCTTC | CASSLSRDRGYNEQFF | TRBD1 | TRBJ2-1 | TRBV7-3 | few
TGTGCTAGTCCCCCGGGGGGCTACGAGCAGTACTTC | CASPPGGYEQYF | TRBD2 | TRBJ2-7 | TRBV12-5 | NA
TGTGCCAGCAACCTTCAGACCGGGGAGCTGTTTTTT | CASNLQTGELFF | NA | TRBJ2-2 | TRBV12-3/TRBV12-4 | NA
TGCGCCAGCAGTTCGACGGAGAACACTGAAGCTTTCTTT | CASSSTENTEAFF | NA | TRBJ1-1 | TRBV5-1 | NA
TGTGCCAGCAGCTTAGGAAATTACAATGAGCAGTTCTTC | CASSLGNYNEQFF | NA | TRBJ2-1 | TRBV5-4 | few
TGTGCCAGCAAACTTCATATAGGAGGCGGTGGTAATTCACCCCTCCACTTT | CASKLHIGGGGNSPLHF | NA | TRBJ1-6 | TRBV7-8 | NA
TGTGCCAGCACCTGGGGCGGTGTAACCTACGAGCAGTACTTC | CASTWGGVTYEQYF | NA | TRBJ2-7 | TRBV27 | NA
TGCAGTGCTAGAGGACAGGTTAATGAAAAACTGTTTTTT | CSARGQVNEKLFF | NA | TRBJ1-4 | TRBV20-1 | few
TGTGCCAGCTCCCTGCTCGGGACAGGGGGCGAGAACACTGAAGCTTTCTTT | CASSLLGTGGENTEAFF | TRBD1 | TRBJ1-1 | TRBV18 | NA
TGTGCCAGTGGGAGTAGCGGGAGGAGCGAGCAGTACTTC | CASGSSGRSEQYF | TRBD2 | TRBJ2-7 | TRBV9 | NA
TGCAGTGCTACAGGGGCAAGGACTGAAGCTTTCTTT | CSATGARTEAFF | NA | TRBJ1-1 | TRBV20-1 | NA
TGCAGCGGGGACAGCAGCACAGATACGCAGTATTTT | CSGDSSTDTQYF | TRBD1 | TRBJ2-3 | TRBV29-1 | NA
TGTGCCAGCAGCGGACAGGTGAACACTGAAGCTTTCTTT | CASSGQVNTEAFF | TRBD1 | TRBJ1-1 | TRBV2 | NA
TGTGCCAGCAGCCCTATTGCGGGCGGGAGGGCCTCATATGAGCAGTTCTTC | CASSPIAGGRASYEQFF | TRBD2 | TRBJ2-1 | TRBV14 | few
TGTGCCAGTAGTCTGGTTAGGGCGGAAAACACCGGGGAGCTGTTTTTT | CASSLVRAENTGELFF | NA | TRBJ2-2 | TRBV19 | NA
TGTGCCAGCAGCTCTGGACAGCGCGGGGCTTTCTTT | CASSSGQRGAFF | NA | TRBJ1-1 | TRBV11-1 | NA
TGCAGCGTACCCCCGGACTCCGGCAAGACCCAGTACTTC | CSVPPDSGKTQYF | NA | TRBJ2-5 | TRBV29-1 | NA
TGTGCCAGCAGCTTAAGGGCAGGGGGGAATCAGCCCCAGCATTTT | CASSLRAGGNQPQHF | TRBD1 | TRBJ1-5 | TRBV7-8 | few
TGTGCCAGCAGGTCGGACATTAGCAGGGGTCAGCCCCAGCATTTT | CASRSDISRGQPQHF | NA | TRBJ1-5 | TRBV6-6 | NA
TGCGCCAGCGCCGACCGGGCCAGCGTGAATGAAAAACTGTTTTTT | CASADRASVNEKLFF | NA | TRBJ1-4 | TRBV4-3 | NA
TGCAGCGCCCGAGGGGGGAATGAGCAGTTCTTC | CSARGGNEQFF | NA | TRBJ2-1 | TRBV29-1 | NA
TGCAGCGTGGGACAGGGCGACTATGGCTACACCTTC | CSVGQGDYGYTF | TRBD1 | TRBJ1-2 | TRBV29-1 | NA
TGTGCCAGCAGCGTAGGACCTAGCCTGGAAGAGCAGTACTTC | CASSVGPSLEEQYF | NA | TRBJ2-7 | TRBV9 | NA